The 32 T cell receptor beta chains below all came from one sample that was sequenced in a study of cytomegalovirus exposure and HLA in healthy donors. The study ran its PCR with 60 Vbeta and 13 Jbeta primers. The table came from immunoSEQ multiplex PCR; TCRdb's copy has only in-frame clones and leaves some out. This sample yields fewer than 200,000 clones, of which approximately 85% are seen a single time; about 0.98% belongs to the top ten. The sample was PBMCs. The source is a girl aged 2 to 10 in good health and CMV-seropositive.

This clone was counted between two and nine times. This chain joins TRBV18 and TRBJ2-1, with TRBD2 matching 10 bases. The V segment lost 1 base and the J segment 6 bases; nucleotides outside the gene matches: 3. The CDR3 has 15 residues. Germline V gene lookup returns CDR1 KGHSH and CDR2 LQKENI. The DNA of the CDR3 is TGTGCCAGCTCACCACGGACTAGCGGCCCCAATGAGCAGTTCTTC. It encodes CASSPRTSGPNEQFF.

This chain uses TRBV28 with TRBJ1-5; 8 nucleotides align to TRBD1. This CDR3 is 16 amino acids long. CDR1 is MDHEN and CDR2 is SYDVKM in the germline V gene. V was pared by 3 bases and J by 4 bases, with 8 bases of the junction left unmatched. CDR3 sequence reads: CASSFLLRGRNQPQHF. The CDR3 region has the DNA TGTGCCAGCAGTTTTCTTCTCAGGGGGCGAAATCAGCCCCAGCATTTT. Full variable domain (outside the CDR3, taken from reference TRBV28 and TRBJ1-5): DVKVTQSSRYLVKRTGEKVFLECVQDMDHENMFWYRQDPGLGLRLIYFSYDVKMKEKGDIPEGYSVSREKKERFSLILESASTNQTSMYLCASSFLLRGRNQPQHFGDGTRLSIL.

The V and J genes are TRBV5-4 and TRBJ2-5, with 11 bases lining up with TRBD1. After removal of 3 bases from V and 4 bases from J, the junction contained 2 bases not matched to a gene. The germline gives CDR1 SGHNT, CDR2 YYREEE (reference sequence). The CDR3 loop spans 14 amino acids. The CDR3 loop is CASSWTGGAETQYF. The CDR3 DNA reads TGTGCCAGCAGCTGGACAGGGGGCGCAGAGACCCAGTACTTC.

This clone was seen a handful of times. The chain is built from TRBV9 and TRBJ1-1; D is ambiguous. The CDR3 has 13 amino acids. Germline V gene data show CDR1 as SGDLS and CDR2 as YYNGEE. The V end lost 1 base, the J end lost 1 base, and 5 bases lay between the germline ends. The CDR3 loop reads CASSVTGNTEAFF. The CDR3 coding sequence is TGTGCCAGCAGCGTAACCGGGAACACTGAAGCTTTCTTT.

This clone was detected a few times. The chain links TRBV2 to TRBJ1-4, with 8 bases matching TRBD1. Losses at the gene ends were 5 bases for V and 1 base for J; bases not matched to a gene: 6. The CDR3 sequence is 16 residues long. Germline V gene lookup returns CDR1 SNHLY and CDR2 FYNNEI. As DNA, the CDR3 is TGTGCCAGCAGTAAAACAGGGGGGAAAACTAATGAAAAACTGTTTTTT. Protein product: CASSKTGGKTNEKLFF.

The chain employs TRBV5-4 and TRBJ2-7, with D tentatively TRBD1 (5 bases). The CDR3 has 13 residues. Trimming shortened V by 3 bases and J by 5 bases, and 12 bases separated the two germline ends. In germline, CDR1 is SGHNT, CDR2 YYREEE (reference sequence). CDR3 sequence: CASSSQGEHEQYF. DNA for the CDR3: TGTGCCAGCAGCTCCCAGGGTGAACACGAGCAGTACTTC. Complete variable domain (other parts from reference TRBV5-4 and TRBJ2-7): ETGVTQSPTHLIKTRGQQVTLRCSSQSGHNTVSWYQQALGQGPQFIFQYYREEENGRGNFPPRFSGLQFPNYSSELNVNALELDDSALYLCASSSQGEHEQYFGPGTRLTVT.

The CDR3 DNA follows: TGTGCCTGGAGGAGTAGCGGGTGGCACAATGAGCAGTTCTTC. The encoded protein is CAWRSSGWHNEQFF. This chain joins TRBV30 and TRBJ2-1; TRBD2 matches at 7 bases. The CDR3 length is 14 residues. Trimming removed 3 bases from V and 5 bases from J; junction bases left unmatched: 7. CDR1 GTSNPN and CDR2 SVGIG come from the germline V gene (reference sequence).

The chain has TRBV18 and TRBJ1-3, with 7 bases lining up with TRBD1. This CDR3 comprises 14 residues. Germline V gene lookup returns CDR1 KGHSH and CDR2 LQKENI. Losses at the gene ends were 3 bases for V and 9 bases for J; bases not matched to a gene: 8. The CDR3 reads CASSPTGVGTTIYF. CDR3 coding DNA: TGTGCCAGCTCACCCACAGGGGTCGGGACCACCATATATTTT.

The chain has TRBV25-1 and TRBJ2-3; TRBD2 agrees at 8 bases. This CDR3 region has 14 residues. Germline CDR1 MGHDK, CDR2 SYGVNS. The V segment lost 4 bases and the J segment 0 bases; nucleotides outside the gene matches: 0. DNA for the CDR3: TGTGCCAGCAGTGGCGGGGGGAGCACAGATACGCAGTATTTT. The encoded protein is CASSGGGSTDTQYF.

Only one count was recorded for this clone. The genes are TRBV6-1 and TRBJ1-5; 7 nucleotides line up with TRBD1. Germline CDR1 is MNHNS and CDR2 is SASEGT. This CDR3 is 15 amino acids long. V was pared by 0 bases and J by 6 bases, with 5 bases of the junction left unmatched. CDR3 in amino acids: CASSEADRVSQPQHF. The CDR3 bases are TGTGCCAGCAGTGAAGCAGACAGGGTGAGTCAGCCCCAGCATTTT.

The V gene is TRBV27, the J gene TRBJ1-5; weak D call: TRBD1 (5 bases). The CDR3 is made up of 15 amino acids. V dropped 2 bases and J dropped 3 bases, with 11 bases sitting between them. Germline V CDR1 and CDR2: MNHEY, SMNVEV (reference sequence). The DNA of the CDR3 is TGTGCCAGCAGTTTAGTGGGGGGATCCAATCAGCCCCAGCATTTT. Amino acids: CASSLVGGSNQPQHF.

This clone showed up just once. The rearrangement uses TRBV6-4 and TRBJ1-1, with TRBD1 matching 8 bases. CDR3 size: 16 residues. V shed 3 bases and J 4 bases; nucleotides not matched to a gene: 10. Germline CDR1 reads MRHNA; CDR2 reads SNTAGT. CDR3 nucleotides: TGTGCCAGCAGTGAAGGCCCCGGGACAGGTTCCACTGAAGCTTTCTTT. It codes for CASSEGPGTGSTEAFF.

The chain has TRBV30 and TRBJ2-5; 7 positions match TRBD2. Unmatched junction bases numbered 6, after V lost 1 base and J lost 4 bases. The CDR3 has 14 amino acids. Germline-derived CDR1 and CDR2 are GTSNPN and SVGIG (reference sequence). In DNA form, the CDR3 reads TGTGCCTGGAGTGGGGGGGAGGGAATAGAGACCCAGTACTTC. Protein sequence: CAWSGGEGIETQYF.

The V gene is TRBV4-1, the J gene TRBJ1-4; a weak D match, TRBD1 (5 bases). The ends were cut back, 3 bases at V and 7 bases at J, with 12 bases in the middle. The CDR3 is 14 residues long. In germline, CDR1 is MGHRA, CDR2 YSYEKL. CDR3: CASSHDRFAEKLFF. CDR3 sequence (DNA): TGCGCCAGCAGCCATGACAGATTTGCTGAAAAACTGTTTTTT.

V usage is TRBV10-3 and J usage is TRBJ2-5; TRBD1 agrees at 10 bases. J gave up 4 bases and V 11 bases, and 4 bases lay outside the gene matches. Germline loops: CDR1 ENHRY, CDR2 SYGVKD. The CDR3 spans 12 residues. Written as DNA, the CDR3 is TGTGCCTCCGGGACAGGGGTAGAGACCCAGTACTTC. Protein product: CASGTGVETQYF.

The chain combines TRBV2 with TRBJ1-4, with D hard to call. Per germline, CDR1 SNHLY and CDR2 FYNNEI. The CDR3 contains 11 residues. V lost 8 bases to trimming and J lost 6 bases, with 7 bases between them. CDR3 residues: CASVLDEKLFF. The DNA for the CDR3 is TGTGCCAGCGTACTTGATGAAAAACTGTTTTTT.

This sequence joins TRBV27 and TRBJ1-1; D uncertain. The ends were cut back, 4 bases at V and 3 bases at J, with 9 bases in the middle. The CDR3 consists of 13 residues. Germline loops: CDR1 MNHEY, CDR2 SMNVEV (reference sequence). The DNA of the CDR3 is TGTGCCAGCAGTTCGACATATTACACTGAAGCTTTCTTT. Protein product: CASSSTYYTEAFF.

The rearrangement links TRBV30 to TRBJ2-4, with 9 bases lining up with TRBD2. V was pared by 0 bases and J by 10 bases, with 4 bases of the junction left unmatched. The V gene's germline CDR1 is GTSNPN and CDR2 SVGIG (reference sequence). The CDR3 has 13 amino acids. CDR3 coding DNA: TGTGCCTGGAGTGTGCTAGCGGGGACAATTCAGTACTTC. It encodes CAWSVLAGTIQYF.

This clone was picked up one time. The CDR3 nucleotides read TGTGCCTGGAGAAATGTAGTAGCGGGCAATGAGCAGTTCTTC. Protein: CAWRNVVAGNEQFF. The rearrangement uses TRBV30 and TRBJ2-1; 7 positions match TRBD2. The CDR3 consists of 14 residues. With V trimmed by 3 bases and J by 6 bases, 8 bases remained unmatched. Germline values: CDR1 GTSNPN, CDR2 SVGIG (reference sequence).

The CDR3 region is CASSLEAGSGEKLFF. Written as DNA, the CDR3 is TGTGCCAGCAGCTTAGAGGCAGGGTCGGGCGAAAAACTGTTTTTT. This rearrangement joins TRBV7-2 to TRBJ1-4, with D possibly matching TRBD1 (5 bases). The V end lost 1 base, the J end lost 8 bases, and 14 bases lay between the germline ends. Germline V gene data show CDR1 as SGHTA and CDR2 as FQGNSA. CDR3 length equals 15 residues.

A few counts support this clone. V gene TRBV29-1 combines with J gene TRBJ2-1, with 7 bases identical to TRBD1. This CDR3 contains 13 residues. V was pared by 3 bases and J by 7 bases, with 6 bases of the junction left unmatched. From germline, CDR1 is SQVTM and CDR2 ANQGSEA. The CDR3 region is CSVEVLRGNEQFF. In DNA, the CDR3 is TGCAGCGTTGAGGTCCTCAGGGGGAATGAGCAGTTCTTC.

This chain joins TRBV30 and TRBJ1-5; 10 positions match TRBD1. The CDR3 consists of 16 residues. The junction had 18 bases not matched to a gene; V was cut back by 0 bases and J by 16 bases. Germline V gene lookup returns CDR1 GTSNPN and CDR2 SVGIG (reference sequence). CDR3 in amino acids: CAWSVLSYDRDRGLHF. In nucleotides, the CDR3 is TGTGCCTGGAGTGTACTGTCGTACGACCGGGACAGGGGATTACATTTT.

The genes are TRBV5-6 and TRBJ2-2; 7 nucleotides line up with TRBD2. V lost 2 bases, J lost 4 bases, and 11 bases stayed unmatched. The V gene's germline CDR1 is SGHDT and CDR2 YYEEEE. The CDR3 contains 17 residues. The CDR3 nucleotides are TGTGCCAGCAGCTTAGGACTAGTTCTGCTGGGCACCGGGGAGCTGTTTTTT. Amino acid sequence: CASSLGLVLLGTGELFF.

The rearrangement links TRBV7-2 to TRBJ2-3, with 8 bases lining up with TRBD2. Germline V gene data show CDR1 as SGHTA and CDR2 as FQGNSA. The CDR3 extends over 16 amino acids. J was trimmed by 4 bases and V by 4 bases; bases with no gene match: 10. The CDR3 region has the DNA TGTGCCAGCAGCTCCGCCCCTAGCGGGTGGGCAGATACGCAGTATTTT. As protein: CASSSAPSGWADTQYF.

The chain links TRBV28 to TRBJ1-1; 7 bases fit TRBD1. The germline CDR1 and CDR2 sequences are MDHEN and SYDVKM. This CDR3 region has 13 residues. V lost 4 bases, J lost 3 bases, and 2 bases stayed unmatched. CDR3 protein: CASSWDSYTEAFF. The CDR3 DNA sequence: TGTGCCAGCAGTTGGGACAGTTACACTGAAGCTTTCTTT.

The chain has TRBV7-8 and TRBJ2-5; D unclear. With 5 bases removed from V and 2 bases from J, the gap between germline ends came to 12 bases. Germline V gene lookup returns CDR1 SGHVS and CDR2 FQNEAQ. CDR3 length: 14 amino acids. The CDR3 is CASSHRWRQETQYF. The CDR3 region has the DNA TGTGCCAGCAGCCACCGTTGGAGACAAGAGACCCAGTACTTC. Full variable domain (remainder filled in from reference TRBV7-8 and TRBJ2-5): GAGVSQSPRYKVAKRGQDVALRCDPISGHVSLFWYQQALGQGPEFLTYFQNEAQLDKSGLPSDRFFAERPEGSVSTLKIQRTQQEDSAVYLCASSHRWRQETQYFGPGTRLLVL.

The J gene is TRBJ2-1, the V gene TRBV9; TRBD2 might be the D (5 bases). CDR3 size: 15 residues. The V gene's germline CDR1 is SGDLS and CDR2 YYNGEE. The V end was cut by 0 bases, the J end by 7 bases, with 14 bases between. The CDR3 protein is CASSVEQLGGNEQFF. The CDR3 bases are TGTGCCAGCAGCGTAGAACAGTTGGGCGGGAATGAGCAGTTCTTC.

The chain uses TRBV7-9 and TRBJ2-5; 8 positions agree with TRBD1. This CDR3 is built from 14 residues. V dropped 5 bases and J dropped 4; count of bases not matched to a gene: 6. Germline-derived CDR1 and CDR2 are SEHNR and FQNEAQ (reference sequence). CDR3 residues: CASSPSGGAETQYF. The DNA for the CDR3 is TGTGCCAGCAGCCCTTCAGGGGGCGCAGAGACCCAGTACTTC.

This clone was picked up one time. The chain employs TRBV11-2 and TRBJ2-1; 8 positions agree with TRBD1. The V and J ends lost 5 bases and 10 bases, in that order; junction bases with no gene match: 7. The germline V gene has CDR1 SGHAT and CDR2 FQNNGV. This CDR3 contains 13 residues. CDR3 coding DNA: TGTGCCAGCAGCCAGGACAGGGTGTTGGAGCAGTTCTTC. Its protein is CASSQDRVLEQFF.

This rearrangement joins TRBV27 to TRBJ1-5, with 8 positions matching TRBD1. The CDR3 is 17 amino acids. Germline loops: CDR1 MNHEY, CDR2 SMNVEV (reference sequence). Unmatched junction bases numbered 6, after V lost 1 base and J lost 1 base. In DNA form, the CDR3 reads TGTGCCAGCAGTTTATATGGCAGGGGGCGAAGCAATCAGCCCCAGCATTTT. Its translation is CASSLYGRGRSNQPQHF.

In the case of this clone: One junction end disagrees with the germline gene, perhaps due to a read error. The chain employs TRBV7-9 and TRBJ2-7, with unresolved D. From germline, CDR1 is SEHNR and CDR2 FQNEAQ (reference sequence). The CDR3 runs to 12 residues. CDR3 amino acids: CSSSSTPYEQYF. In DNA, the CDR3 is TGTTCCAGCAGCTCTACTCCCTACGAGCAGTACTTC.

This sequence joins TRBV10-3 and TRBJ1-5, with 7 bases that match TRBD1. CDR3 length: 13 residues. The germline CDR1 and CDR2 sequences are ENHRY and SYGVKD. V gave up 6 bases and J gave up 4 bases; unmatched junction bases: 3. CDR3 bases: TGTGCCATCAGGGGACAGTCAAATCAGCCCCAGCATTTT. This translates into CAIRGQSNQPQHF.